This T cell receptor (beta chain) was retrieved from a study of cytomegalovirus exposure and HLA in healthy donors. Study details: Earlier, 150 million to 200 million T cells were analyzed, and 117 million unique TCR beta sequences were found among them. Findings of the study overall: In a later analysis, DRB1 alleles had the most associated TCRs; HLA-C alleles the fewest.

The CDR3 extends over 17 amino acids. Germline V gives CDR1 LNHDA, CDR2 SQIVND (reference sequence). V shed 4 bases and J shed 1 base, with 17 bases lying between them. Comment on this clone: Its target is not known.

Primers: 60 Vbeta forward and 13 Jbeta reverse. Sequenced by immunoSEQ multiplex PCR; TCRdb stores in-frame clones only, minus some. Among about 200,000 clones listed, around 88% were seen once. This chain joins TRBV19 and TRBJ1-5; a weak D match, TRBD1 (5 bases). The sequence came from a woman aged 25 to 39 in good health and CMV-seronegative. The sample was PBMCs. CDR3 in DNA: TGTGCCAGTAGTAATATCCGGGACTCAGGAAGCAATCAGCCCCAGCATTTT. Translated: CASSNIRDSGSNQPQHF.